These 2 T cell receptor beta chains came from one sample sequenced in a study of T-cell memory formation after mild COVID-19. TCRdb called the 5' RACE reads again in MiXCR, with one record for every CDR3 protein. The sample carries 300,000 to 400,000 distinct CDR3 sequences, roughly 15% recorded once. Sequenced input: PBMCs or a T cell subset sorted from them (not recorded which). These receptor sequences come from a young man who had mild COVID-19 (a few samples of this study predate the infection). Cell type and time point are not known.

The sample holds a few counts of this clonotype. V gene TRBV19 combines with J gene TRBJ2-7; TRBD1 is a possible D gene (6 bases). CDR3 length: 14 residues. Trimming took 8 bases from V and 3 from J, leaving 17 bases between them. Germline CDR1 and CDR2: LNHDA and SQIVND (reference sequence). For the CDR3, the DNA is TGTGCCAGTGGACCTGGGACGGGACACTACGAGCAGTACTTC. This gives the protein CASGPGTGHYEQYF.

This clonotype has just a few counts. This chain links TRBV28 with TRBJ2-7, with 9 bases that match TRBD1. Per the germline V gene, CDR1 is MDHEN and CDR2 is SYDVKM. The length of the CDR3 is 15 residues. V gave up 3 bases and J gave up 2 bases; unmatched junction bases: 5. The CDR3 loop reads CASSLSGTGTYEQYV. The CDR3 DNA sequence: TGTGCCAGCAGTTTGTCCGGGACAGGGACCTACGAGCAGTACGTC.